This T cell receptor (beta chain) was retrieved from a study of type 1 regulatory T cells. About the study: An in vitro protocol generated T-allo10, a Tr1-enriched, alloantigen-specific CD4 T cell product.

Using its own MiXCR run on the reads, TCRdb lists one record per CDR3 protein. The table shows around 23,000 distinct CDR3 sequences, with around 43% occurring only once. Trimming pared 5 bases from V and 3 bases from J, leaving 11 bases between. The CDR3 spans 14 residues. Looked up from germline, CDR1 is SGHTA and CDR2 is FQGNSA. This clonotype appeared many times. Its antigen remains unknown. The sequence was obtained from a human donor in good health. J is TRBJ1-5 and V is TRBV7-2, with D possibly TRBD1 on 5 matching bases. The source material was cultured T cells, either the whole culture or a sorted T cell fraction (not recorded which). The CDR3 spells CASSLDSANQPQHF. The CDR3 DNA is TGTGCCAGCAGCCTTGACAGTGCCAATCAGCCCCAGCATTTT.